Presented here are 22 T cell receptor beta chains from one specimen sequenced in a study of OX40 agonist ivuxolimab in advanced cancers. The library was built by means of the immunoSEQ multiplex PCR assay. The source is immuneACCESS, and TCRdb retained only in-frame sequences with V and J called. Part of the clones is not carried over; for the studies checked, unresolved V genes explain less than half of this, and the remainder is unexplained. The sample table contains 100,000 to 150,000 clones; only one count was recorded for about 93% of them. About 0.93% of the sample is in the top ten clones. The sample was CD4+ or CD8+ T cells sorted from blood, taken in a trial of the OX40 agonist ivuxolimab. The receptors here all came from an adult with an advanced solid tumor such as melanoma, head and neck, liver or kidney cancer.

The chain uses TRBV7-8 and TRBJ2-5, with 14 bases matching TRBD2. Germline lookup yields CDR1 SGHVS and CDR2 FQNEAQ. The CDR3 length is 20 residues. Germline trimming cut 0 bases from V and 0 bases from J; bases unmatched to any gene: 9. CDR3 nucleotide sequence: TGTGCCAGCAGCTTAGCTATGACTAGCGGGGGGGTCGGGTACCAAGAGACCCAGTACTTC. Translation: CASSLAMTSGGVGYQETQYF.

The gene calls are TRBV7-2 and TRBJ1-5; D uncertain. Germline CDR1 is SGHTA and CDR2 is FQGNSA. Trimming took 2 bases from V and 4 from J, leaving 3 bases between them. The CDR3 runs 12 residues. Written as DNA, the CDR3 is TGTGCCAGCAGCTTATTAAATCAGCCCCAGCATTTT. Protein product: CASSLLNQPQHF.

The chain employs TRBV5-1 and TRBJ2-1, with 8 bases fitting TRBD1. Germline V gene sequence: CDR1 SGHRS, CDR2 YFSETQ. The CDR3 covers 15 residues. With 0 bases clipped from V and 3 bases from J, the junction kept 2 bases outside the gene matches. The CDR3 DNA sequence: TGCGCCAGCAGCTTGGAGGGACAGGACTACAATGAGCAGTTCTTC. This translates into CASSLEGQDYNEQFF.

The gene calls are TRBV4-3 and TRBJ1-5; unclear D gene. Germline CDR1 is LGHNA and CDR2 is YSLEER. V dropped 0 bases and J dropped 0 bases, with 9 bases sitting between them. The CDR3 sequence is 16 residues long. The CDR3: CASSQDITYSNQPQHF. The DNA for the CDR3 is TGCGCCAGCAGCCAAGATATCACCTATAGCAATCAGCCCCAGCATTTT.

The J gene is TRBJ2-3, the V gene TRBV4-2; D perhaps matches TRBD1 (5 bases). This CDR3 spans 16 amino acids. Germline lookup yields CDR1 LGHNA and CDR2 YNFKEQ. Trimming shortened V by 0 bases and J by 0 bases, and 10 bases separated the two germline ends. The CDR3 protein is CASSQDGAFSTDTQYF. As DNA, the CDR3 is TGTGCCAGCAGCCAAGATGGGGCCTTCAGCACAGATACGCAGTATTTT.

The table lists this clone with a few counts. This rearrangement joins TRBV29-1 to TRBJ1-5; D remains ambiguous. Trimming stripped 7 bases from V and 6 bases from J, with 16 bases between. The CDR3 totals 13 residues. Germline CDR1 reads SQVTM; CDR2 reads ANQGSEA. The CDR3 DNA reads as TGCAGCGCTACCGGGGATACGGGTCAGCCCCAGCATTTT. Amino acid sequence: CSATGDTGQPQHF.

This chain links TRBV29-1 with TRBJ2-7; D assignment may be TRBD1 or TRBD2 (5 bases each). The V end was cut by 6 bases, the J end by 0 bases, with 12 bases between. The CDR3 has 13 amino acids. Per the germline V gene, CDR1 is SQVTM and CDR2 is ANQGSEA. The CDR3 bases are TGCAGCGTGATGGGACGCTACTCCTACGAGCAGTACTTC. This translates into CSVMGRYSYEQYF.

The J gene is TRBJ2-7, the V gene TRBV10-2, with D tentatively TRBD2 (5 bases). Germline CDR1 and CDR2: WSHSY and SAAADI. Trimming left V 3 bases short and J 2 bases short, with 8 bases between. CDR3 size: 13 residues. CDR3 sequence (DNA): TGCGCCAGCAGTGAACAGCGGACCTACGAGCAGTACTTC. Protein product: CASSEQRTYEQYF.

The chain carries TRBV30 and TRBJ1-1; the D is unclear. Germline V gene data show CDR1 as GTSNPN and CDR2 as SVGIG (reference sequence). V was cut by 0 bases and J by 10 bases, with 21 bases left in between. The CDR3 has 15 residues. The CDR3 is CAWSVLGSRGDRAFF. In DNA form, the CDR3 reads TGTGCCTGGAGTGTACTAGGCAGCCGAGGTGATCGAGCTTTCTTT.

This chain links TRBV11-3 with TRBJ2-7; D not resolved. The ends were cut back, 1 base at V and 5 bases at J, with 9 bases in the middle. The CDR3 is 13 residues long. Germline V lookup: CDR1 SGHNT, CDR2 YENEEA. The CDR3 is CASSLVGRDEQYF. The CDR3 nucleotides are TGTGCCAGCAGCTTAGTAGGCCGGGACGAGCAGTACTTC.

V and J are TRBV19 and TRBJ1-6; D remains ambiguous. The CDR3 length is 16 residues. Between the trimmed V and J ends, which lost 7 bases and 6 bases, there was a span of 19 bases. CDR1 is LNHDA, CDR2 SQIVND, per germline (reference sequence). CDR3 bases: TGTGCCAGTACTCCGTACTCTGGAGAACCTAATTCACCCCTCCACTTT. This gives the protein CASTPYSGEPNSPLHF.

The chain employs TRBV28 and TRBJ2-6; a weak D match, TRBD1 (6 bases). V was clipped by 5 bases and J by 4 bases, with 12 bases between them. The germline V gene encodes CDR1 MDHEN and CDR2 SYDVKM. The CDR3 covers 15 residues. CDR3 in amino acids: CASSLQGLGANVLTF. CDR3 sequence (DNA): TGTGCCAGCAGTCTCCAGGGGCTCGGGGCCAACGTCCTGACTTTC.

This clone appeared a few times. The chain joins TRBV29-1 to TRBJ1-1, with 7 bases that match TRBD1. Germline V gene sequence: CDR1 SQVTM, CDR2 ANQGSEA. The V and J ends lost 3 bases and 4 bases, in that order; junction bases with no gene match: 2. This CDR3 contains 12 residues. The CDR3 protein is CSVDRGATEAFF. CDR3 sequence (DNA): TGCAGCGTTGACAGGGGGGCCACTGAAGCTTTCTTT.

The V gene is TRBV7-9, the J gene TRBJ2-1; 8 bases map to TRBD1. The ends lost 3 bases at V and 8 bases at J; junction bases unmatched: 6. The CDR3 covers 14 residues. Per germline, CDR1 SEHNR and CDR2 FQNEAQ (reference sequence). This chain's CDR3 is CASSFGQGIDEQFF. CDR3 in DNA: TGTGCCAGCAGCTTCGGACAGGGTATCGATGAGCAGTTCTTC.

The CDR3 coding sequence is TGTGCCTGGAGATTTTCGCAGGATGGCTACACCTTC. Encoded protein: CAWRFSQDGYTF. This sequence joins TRBV30 and TRBJ1-2; D unresolved. The CDR3 length is 12 residues. Between the trimmed V and J ends, which lost 3 bases and 6 bases, there was a span of 11 bases. Germline CDR1 and CDR2: GTSNPN and SVGIG (reference sequence).

The count of this clone is one. The V and J genes are TRBV9 and TRBJ2-3; D is undetermined. Germline V lookup: CDR1 SGDLS, CDR2 YYNGEE. This CDR3 has 14 amino acids. Trimming stripped 3 bases from V and 2 bases from J, with 10 bases between. CDR3 nucleotide sequence: TGTGCCAGCAGCGCCCGTATGGCCACAGATACGCAGTATTTT. Its protein product is CASSARMATDTQYF.

The V gene is TRBV27, the J gene TRBJ2-3; possible D gene TRBD2, 7 bases. This CDR3 has 15 amino acids. Germline CDR1 is MNHEY and CDR2 is SMNVEV (reference sequence). Trimming took 5 bases from V and 1 from J, leaving 13 bases between them. The CDR3 loop is CASSRGGGRTDTQYF. The CDR3 DNA follows: TGTGCCAGCAGTCGGGGCGGGGGCCGCACAGATACGCAGTATTTT.

This chain uses TRBV6-5 with TRBJ2-5, with 9 bases matching TRBD2. Judging by the DNA end, TRBJ2-7 fits better; the J call may be wrong. The CDR3 has 15 amino acids. Germline V gene sequence: CDR1 MNHEY, CDR2 SVGAGI. The CDR3: CASSYSILAGNEQYF. CDR3 sequence (DNA): TGTGCCAGCAGTTACTCGATACTAGCGGGCAACGAGCAGTACTTC.

V and J are TRBV27 and TRBJ1-5; tentatively, D is TRBD1 (6 bases). Germline V gene lookup returns CDR1 MNHEY and CDR2 SMNVEV (reference sequence). Trimming stripped 5 bases from V and 7 bases from J, with 18 bases between. The CDR3 consists of 15 residues. CDR3 amino acids: CASSDRTGWGQPQHF. The DNA of the CDR3 is TGTGCCAGCAGTGATCGTACAGGGTGGGGGCAGCCCCAGCATTTT.

In this sample, this clone turned up once. The chain employs TRBV5-6 and TRBJ2-3; 9 bases match TRBD2. CDR3 length: 15 amino acids. The germline V gene has CDR1 SGHDT and CDR2 YYEEEE. J lost 4 bases, V lost 4 bases, and 7 bases had no gene match. CDR3 in amino acids: CASSTGLAAADTQYF. The CDR3 DNA sequence: TGTGCCAGCAGCACGGGACTAGCAGCCGCAGATACGCAGTATTTT.

This rearrangement joins TRBV13 to TRBJ1-2; D ambiguous. This CDR3 region has 15 residues. CDR1 and CDR2 from the germline V gene are PRHDT and FYEKMQ (reference sequence). The V gene lost 0 bases and the J gene lost 7 bases, with 15 bases spanning the gap. DNA for the CDR3: TGTGCCAGCAGCTTAGGGAGGGCACGTCCTCTTGGCTACACCTTC. Translation: CASSLGRARPLGYTF.

The rearrangement uses TRBV4-3 and TRBJ1-2; D might be TRBD1 (5 bases). This CDR3 spans 16 amino acids. CDR1 is LGHNA and CDR2 is YSLEER in the germline V gene. The V end lost 0 bases, the J end lost 0 bases, and 11 bases lay between the germline ends. Here the CDR3 DNA reads TGCGCCAGCAGCCAAGATTGGGGGGGAGCTAACTATGGCTACACCTTC. This gives the protein CASSQDWGGANYGYTF.